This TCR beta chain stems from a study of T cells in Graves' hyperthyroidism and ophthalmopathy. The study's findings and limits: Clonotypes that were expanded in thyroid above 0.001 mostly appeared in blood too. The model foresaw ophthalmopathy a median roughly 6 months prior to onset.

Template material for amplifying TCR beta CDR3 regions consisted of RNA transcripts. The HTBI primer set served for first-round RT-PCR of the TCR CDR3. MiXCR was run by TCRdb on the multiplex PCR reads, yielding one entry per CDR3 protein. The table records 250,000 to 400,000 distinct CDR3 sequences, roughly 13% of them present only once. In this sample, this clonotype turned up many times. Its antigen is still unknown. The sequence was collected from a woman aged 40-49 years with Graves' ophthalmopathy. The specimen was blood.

Here the CDR3 reads CASRLRWEGELFF. As DNA, the CDR3 is TGTGCCAGCAGACTCCGTTGGGAAGGGGAGCTGTTTTTT. The rearrangement joins TRBV27 to TRBJ2-2; no reliable D call. The germline CDR1 and CDR2 sequences are MNHEY and SMNVEV (reference sequence). Trimming pared 6 bases from V and 8 bases from J, leaving 13 bases between. CDR3 size: 13 residues.